Sequencing of this TCR beta chain was carried out in a study of cytomegalovirus exposure and HLA in healthy donors. Profiled with immunoSEQ multiplex PCR; TCRdb holds only in-frame clones, not every one. Among around 190,000 clones, around 86% were seen once, and the ten largest hold about 1.6%. The CDR3 spans 14 residues. Between the trimmed V and J ends, which lost 0 bases and 5 bases, there was a span of 11 bases. CDR1 SGHRS and CDR2 YFSETQ come from the germline V gene. Sequenced: PBMCs. The J gene is TRBJ2-5, the V gene TRBV5-1; D is possibly TRBD2 (5 bases). The clonotype comes from a woman under 30 in good health and CMV-seronegative. CDR3 sequence (DNA): TGCGCCAGCAGCTTGGCCCTAGCCTCCGAGACCCAGTACTTC. Translating it yields CASSLALASETQYF.